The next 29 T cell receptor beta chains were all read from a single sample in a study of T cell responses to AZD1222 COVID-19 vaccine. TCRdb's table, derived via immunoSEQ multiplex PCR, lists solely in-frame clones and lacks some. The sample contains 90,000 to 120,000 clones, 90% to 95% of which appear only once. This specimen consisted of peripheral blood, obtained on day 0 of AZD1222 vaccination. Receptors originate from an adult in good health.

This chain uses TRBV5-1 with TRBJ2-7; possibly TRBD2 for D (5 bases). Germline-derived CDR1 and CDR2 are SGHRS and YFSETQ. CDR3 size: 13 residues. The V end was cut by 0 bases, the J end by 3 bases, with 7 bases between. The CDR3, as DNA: TGCGCCAGCAGCTTGGCGGGGAGCTACGAGCAGTACTTC. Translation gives CASSLAGSYEQYF.

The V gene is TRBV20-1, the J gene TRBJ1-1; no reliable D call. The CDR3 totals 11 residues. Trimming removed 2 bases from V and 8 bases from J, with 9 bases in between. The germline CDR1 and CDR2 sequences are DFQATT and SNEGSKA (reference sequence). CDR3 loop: CSARWQFEAFF. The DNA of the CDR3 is TGCAGTGCTAGATGGCAATTCGAAGCTTTCTTT.

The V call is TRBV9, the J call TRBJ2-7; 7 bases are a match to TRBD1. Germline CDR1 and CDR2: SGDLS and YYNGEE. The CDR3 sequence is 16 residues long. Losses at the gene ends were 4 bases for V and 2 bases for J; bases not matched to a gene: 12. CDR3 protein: CASSPMGDRQTYEQYF. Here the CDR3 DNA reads TGTGCCAGCAGCCCCATGGGGGACAGACAAACCTACGAGCAGTACTTC.

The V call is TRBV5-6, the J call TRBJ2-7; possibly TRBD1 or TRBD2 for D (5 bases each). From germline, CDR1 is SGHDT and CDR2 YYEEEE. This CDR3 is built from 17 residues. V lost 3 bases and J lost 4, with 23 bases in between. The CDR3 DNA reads TGTGCCAGCAGCTCGGGGACCCCCGACAGTCGAAAATACGAGCAGTACTTC. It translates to CASSSGTPDSRKYEQYF.

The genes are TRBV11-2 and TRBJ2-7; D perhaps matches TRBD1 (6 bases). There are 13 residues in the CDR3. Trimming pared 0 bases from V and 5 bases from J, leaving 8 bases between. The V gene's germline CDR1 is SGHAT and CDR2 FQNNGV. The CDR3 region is CASSLDRGDEQYF. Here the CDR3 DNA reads TGTGCCAGCAGCTTAGACAGGGGCGACGAGCAGTACTTC.

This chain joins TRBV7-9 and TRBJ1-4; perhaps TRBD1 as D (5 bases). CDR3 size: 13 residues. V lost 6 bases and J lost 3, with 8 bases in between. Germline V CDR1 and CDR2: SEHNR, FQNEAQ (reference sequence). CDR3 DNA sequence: TGTGCCAGCAGGCAGGGTTCTAATGAAAAACTGTTTTTT. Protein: CASRQGSNEKLFF.

The CDR3 protein is CASSEGSKSGQPQHF. For the CDR3, the DNA is TGTGCCAGCAGTGAGGGGTCCAAGTCCGGTCAGCCCCAGCATTTT. This chain uses TRBV6-1 with TRBJ1-5, with unresolved D. The V gene lost 3 bases and the J gene lost 6 bases, with 15 bases spanning the gap. The CDR3 sequence is 15 residues long. The germline V gene has CDR1 MNHNS and CDR2 SASEGT.

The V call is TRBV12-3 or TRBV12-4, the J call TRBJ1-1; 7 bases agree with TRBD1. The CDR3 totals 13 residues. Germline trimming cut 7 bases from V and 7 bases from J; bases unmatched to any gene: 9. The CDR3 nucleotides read TGTGCCAGCAATGACAGGGATGGTCGTGAAGCTTTCTTT. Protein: CASNDRDGREAFF.

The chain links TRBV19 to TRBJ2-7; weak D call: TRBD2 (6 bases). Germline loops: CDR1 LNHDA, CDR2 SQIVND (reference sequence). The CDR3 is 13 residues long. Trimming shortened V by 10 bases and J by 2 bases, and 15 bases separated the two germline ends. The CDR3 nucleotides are TGTGCCACTCGCGGGATTGGGACCTACGAGCAGTACTTC. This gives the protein CATRGIGTYEQYF.

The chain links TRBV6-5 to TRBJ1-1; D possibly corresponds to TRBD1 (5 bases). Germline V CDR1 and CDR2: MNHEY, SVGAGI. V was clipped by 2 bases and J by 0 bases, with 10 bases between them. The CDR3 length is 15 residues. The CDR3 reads CASSYSYRMNTEAFF. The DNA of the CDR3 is TGTGCCAGCAGTTACAGTTACAGGATGAACACTGAAGCTTTCTTT.

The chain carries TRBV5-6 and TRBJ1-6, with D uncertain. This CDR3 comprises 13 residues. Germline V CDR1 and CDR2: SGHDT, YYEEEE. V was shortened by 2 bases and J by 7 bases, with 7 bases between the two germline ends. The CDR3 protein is CASSLRGNSPLHF. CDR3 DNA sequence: TGTGCCAGCAGCTTAAGAGGAAATTCACCCCTCCACTTT.

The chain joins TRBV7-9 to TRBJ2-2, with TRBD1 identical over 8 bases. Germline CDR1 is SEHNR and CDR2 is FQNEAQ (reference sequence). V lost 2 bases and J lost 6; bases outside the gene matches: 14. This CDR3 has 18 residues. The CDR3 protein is CASSLQRGSDRAAGELFF. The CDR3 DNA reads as TGTGCCAGCAGCTTACAGAGGGGGTCGGACAGGGCCGCCGGGGAGCTGTTTTTT.

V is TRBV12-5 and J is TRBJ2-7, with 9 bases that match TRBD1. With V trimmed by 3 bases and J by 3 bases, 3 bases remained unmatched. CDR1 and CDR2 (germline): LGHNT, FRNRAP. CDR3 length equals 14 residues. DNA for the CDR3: TGTGCTAGTGGTTTTCAGGACAGGGGCTACGAGCAGTACTTC. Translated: CASGFQDRGYEQYF.

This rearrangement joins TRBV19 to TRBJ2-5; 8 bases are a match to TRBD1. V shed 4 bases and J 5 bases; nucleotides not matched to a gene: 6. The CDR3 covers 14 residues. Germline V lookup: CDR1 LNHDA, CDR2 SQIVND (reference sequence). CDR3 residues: CASSTSGGLETQYF. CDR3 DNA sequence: TGTGCCAGTAGTACCTCAGGGGGCTTGGAGACCCAGTACTTC.

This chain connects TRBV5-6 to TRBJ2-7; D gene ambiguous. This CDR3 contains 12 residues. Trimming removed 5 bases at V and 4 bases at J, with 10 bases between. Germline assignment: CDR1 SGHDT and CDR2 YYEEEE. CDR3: CASRPSDYEQYF. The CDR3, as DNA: TGTGCCAGCAGGCCTTCCGATTACGAGCAGTACTTC.

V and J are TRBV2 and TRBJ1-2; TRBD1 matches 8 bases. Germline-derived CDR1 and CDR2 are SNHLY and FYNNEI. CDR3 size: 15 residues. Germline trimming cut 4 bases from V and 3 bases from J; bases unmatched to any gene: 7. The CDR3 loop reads CASSGGQGDHYGYTF. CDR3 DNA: TGTGCCAGCAGTGGTGGACAGGGTGATCACTATGGCTACACCTTC.

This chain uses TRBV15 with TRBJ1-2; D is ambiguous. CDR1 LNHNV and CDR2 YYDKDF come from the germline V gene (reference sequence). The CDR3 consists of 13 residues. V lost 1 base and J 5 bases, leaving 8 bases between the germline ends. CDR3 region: CATSRAAGYGYTF. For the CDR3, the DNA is TGTGCCACCAGCAGAGCTGCCGGGTATGGCTACACCTTC.

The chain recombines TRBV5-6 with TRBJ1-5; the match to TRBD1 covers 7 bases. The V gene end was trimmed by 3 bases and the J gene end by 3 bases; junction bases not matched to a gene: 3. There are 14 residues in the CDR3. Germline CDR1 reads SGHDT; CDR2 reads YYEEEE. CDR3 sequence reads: CASSSTGANQPQHF. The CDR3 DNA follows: TGTGCCAGCAGCTCAACAGGGGCCAATCAGCCCCAGCATTTT. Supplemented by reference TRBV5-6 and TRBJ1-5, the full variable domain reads DAGVTQSPTHLIKTRGQQVTLRCSPKSGHDTVSWYQQALGQGPQFIFQYYEEEERQRGNFPDRFSGHQFPNYSSELNVNALLLGDSALYLCASSSTGANQPQHFGDGTRLSIL.

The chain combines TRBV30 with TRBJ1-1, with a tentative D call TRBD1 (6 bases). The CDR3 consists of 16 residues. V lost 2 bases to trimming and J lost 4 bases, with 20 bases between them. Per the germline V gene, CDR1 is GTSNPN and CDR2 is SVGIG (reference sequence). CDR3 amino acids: CAWSSLATGVGTEAFF. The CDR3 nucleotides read TGTGCCTGGAGTTCTCTTGCGACAGGCGTGGGCACTGAAGCTTTCTTT.

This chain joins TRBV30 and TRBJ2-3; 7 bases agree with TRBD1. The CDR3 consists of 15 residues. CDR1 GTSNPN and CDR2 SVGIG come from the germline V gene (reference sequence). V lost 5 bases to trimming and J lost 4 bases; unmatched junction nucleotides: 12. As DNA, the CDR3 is TGTGCCTGGTCACCCCTAAGGGGGCTTGCAGATACGCAGTATTTT. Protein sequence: CAWSPLRGLADTQYF.

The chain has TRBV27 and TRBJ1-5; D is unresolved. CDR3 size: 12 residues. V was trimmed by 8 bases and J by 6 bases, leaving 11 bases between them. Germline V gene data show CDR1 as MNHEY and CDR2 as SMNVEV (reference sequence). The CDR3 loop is CASRGSGQPQHF. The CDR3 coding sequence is TGTGCCAGCCGAGGAAGTGGTCAGCCCCAGCATTTT.

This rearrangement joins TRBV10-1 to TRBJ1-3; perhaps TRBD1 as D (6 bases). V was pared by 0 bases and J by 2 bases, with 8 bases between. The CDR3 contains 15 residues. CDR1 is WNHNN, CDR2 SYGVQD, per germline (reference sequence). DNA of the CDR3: TGCGCCAGCAGTGAGTCCGGGACACCTGGAAACACCATATATTTT. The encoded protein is CASSESGTPGNTIYF.

As DNA, the CDR3 is TGTGCCAGCGCGCTTGGACTAGCAGGCACAGATACGCAGTATTTT. It encodes CASALGLAGTDTQYF. The chain carries TRBV6-5 and TRBJ2-3; TRBD2 agrees at 8 bases. Germline V lookup: CDR1 MNHEY, CDR2 SVGAGI. This CDR3 has 15 amino acids. Trimming at V came to 8 bases and at J to 1 base, leaving 8 bases not matched to a gene.

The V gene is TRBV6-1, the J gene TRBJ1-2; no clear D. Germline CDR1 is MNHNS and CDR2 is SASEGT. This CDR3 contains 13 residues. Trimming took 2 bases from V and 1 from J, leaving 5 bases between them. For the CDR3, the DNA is TGTGCCAGCAGTGAAAGACTTAACTATGGCTACACCTTC. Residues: CASSERLNYGYTF.

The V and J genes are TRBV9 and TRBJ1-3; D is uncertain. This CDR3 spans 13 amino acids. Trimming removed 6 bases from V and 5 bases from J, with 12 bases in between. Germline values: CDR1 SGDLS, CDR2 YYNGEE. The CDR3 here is CASTGSRRNTIYF. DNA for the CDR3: TGTGCCAGCACGGGATCCCGGCGAAACACCATATATTTT.

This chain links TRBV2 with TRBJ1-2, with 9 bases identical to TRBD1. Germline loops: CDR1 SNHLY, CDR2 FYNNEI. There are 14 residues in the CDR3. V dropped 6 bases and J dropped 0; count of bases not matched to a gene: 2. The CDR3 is CASRGDRANYGYTF. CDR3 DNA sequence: TGTGCCAGCAGAGGGGACAGGGCTAACTATGGCTACACCTTC.

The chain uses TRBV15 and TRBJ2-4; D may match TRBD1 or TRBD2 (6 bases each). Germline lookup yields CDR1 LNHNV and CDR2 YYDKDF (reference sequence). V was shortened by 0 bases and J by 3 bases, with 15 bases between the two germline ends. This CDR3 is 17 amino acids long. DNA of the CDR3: TGTGCCACCAGCAGAGATAGGGGGGACATTAACAAAAACATTCAGTACTTC. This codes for CATSRDRGDINKNIQYF.

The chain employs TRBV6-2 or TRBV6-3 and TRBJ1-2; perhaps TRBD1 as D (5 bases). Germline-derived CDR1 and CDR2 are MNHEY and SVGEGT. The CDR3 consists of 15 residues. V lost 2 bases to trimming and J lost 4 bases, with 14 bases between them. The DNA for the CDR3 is TGTGCCAGCAGTTACGGTGCAGGGTCGTCCTATGGCTACACCTTC. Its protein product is CASSYGAGSSYGYTF.

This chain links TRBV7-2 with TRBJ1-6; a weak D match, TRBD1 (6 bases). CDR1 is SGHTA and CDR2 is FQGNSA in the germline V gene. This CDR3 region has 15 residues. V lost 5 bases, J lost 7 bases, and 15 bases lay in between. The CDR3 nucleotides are TGTGCCAGCAGCCCCCGCACGACAGGCAATTCACCCCTCCACTTT. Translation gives CASSPRTTGNSPLHF.